This T cell receptor (beta chain) was sequenced in a study of cytomegalovirus exposure and HLA in healthy donors. The CDR3 spans 13 residues. V shed 8 bases and J 8 bases; nucleotides not matched to a gene: 6. Per germline, CDR1 SNHLY and CDR2 FYNNEI. In the PCR, 60 Vbeta and 13 Jbeta primers were used. Profiled with immunoSEQ multiplex PCR; TCRdb holds only in-frame clones, not every one. The sample yields 150,000 to 200,000 clones, roughly 85% seen once. Concerning this clone itself: What it recognizes is unknown.

Findings and limits, study-wide: The study put roughly 160 TCR beta chains on its list as cytomegalovirus-associated.

The sequence was obtained from a woman aged 50 to 60 in good health and CMV-seropositive. The material sequenced was PBMCs. The chain is built from TRBV2 and TRBJ2-1, with 10 bases fitting TRBD1. Written as DNA, the CDR3 is TGTGCCAGCGGAGGACAGGGGGGATATGAGCAGTTCTTC. As protein: CASGGQGGYEQFF.